The 24 T cell receptor beta chains presented below share a single source sample, sequenced in a study. Treg sorting used a CD4+CD25+CD127-/low gate. In TCRdb, the 5' RACE reads were re-called with MiXCR into one record per CDR3 protein. The table has about 10,000 distinct CDR3 sequences, about 30% seen once. Sample: Tregs sorted from a lymph node. These receptor sequences come from a female donor with breast cancer.

This clonotype was detected a few times. A much larger clone differs by one base, so this may be a read error. The V and J genes are TRBV5-1 and TRBJ1-1, with 8 bases matching TRBD1. Germline assignment: CDR1 SGHRS and CDR2 YFSETQ. The CDR3 consists of 14 residues. The CDR3 protein is CASRHPGGVTEASF. Written as DNA, the CDR3 is TGCGCCAGCAGGCATCCAGGGGGCGTTACTGAAGCTTCCTTT.

This clonotype showed up many times. This rearrangement joins TRBV7-9 to TRBJ2-1, with TRBD1 matching 9 bases. The junction had 9 bases not matched to a gene; V was cut back by 3 bases and J by 6 bases. There are 16 residues in the CDR3. CDR1 is SEHNR, CDR2 FQNEAQ, per germline (reference sequence). The CDR3 DNA reads as TGTGCCAGCAGCTTCGCCGGGACAGGGATCGTCAATGAGCAGTTCTTC. Protein: CASSFAGTGIVNEQFF.

About this clonotype: A much larger clone is a single base away; this may be a read error. The chain carries TRBV4-1 and TRBJ2-7; 12 bases line up with TRBD2. Germline lookup yields CDR1 MGHRA and CDR2 YSYEKL. This CDR3 is built from 14 residues. The CDR3 sequence is CTSSVTSGRNEQYF. CDR3 nucleotide sequence: TGCACCAGCAGCGTTACTAGCGGGAGGAATGAGCAGTACTTC.

By sample fraction, this clonotype is medium-sized. This rearrangement joins TRBV20-1 to TRBJ2-7; D unclear. V lost 3 bases, J lost 3 bases, and 9 bases lay in between. The CDR3 has 12 residues. Germline CDR1 DFQATT, CDR2 SNEGSKA (reference sequence). CDR3 DNA sequence: TGCAGTGCTAGTAAACCCAACTACGAGCAGTACTTC. Translating gives CSASKPNYEQYF.

This clonotype counts as medium-sized. The chain has TRBV20-1 and TRBJ2-1, with TRBD1 matching 10 bases. Unmatched junction bases numbered 6, after V lost 3 bases and J lost 7 bases. The CDR3 sequence is 14 residues long. From germline, CDR1 is DFQATT and CDR2 SNEGSKA (reference sequence). The CDR3 here is CSARTGGFKNEQFF. CDR3 bases: TGCAGTGCTAGGACAGGGGGCTTTAAGAATGAGCAGTTCTTC.

This clonotype was detected a few times. The chain couples TRBV27 to TRBJ2-7; TRBD1 agrees at 8 bases. The CDR3 has 14 residues. Germline values: CDR1 MNHEY, CDR2 SMNVEV (reference sequence). The J segment lost 1 base and the V segment lost 5 bases, leaving 4 bases of the junction unmatched. The CDR3 loop reads CASSPRDRSYEQYF. For the CDR3, the DNA is TGTGCCAGCAGTCCTCGGGACAGGTCCTACGAGCAGTACTTC.

This clonotype was seen more than once but under ten times. It may be a read error: a sequence one base away is much more abundant. The V and J genes are TRBV4-2 and TRBJ1-2; D perhaps matches TRBD1 (6 bases). Trimming took off 3 bases at V and 4 bases at J, with 15 bases between the two ends. The CDR3 loop spans 15 amino acids. Germline V gives CDR1 LGHNA, CDR2 YNFKEQ. CDR3 residues: CASSHGGGLGYGYTF. The CDR3 nucleotides are TGTGCCAGCAGCCATGGGGGGGGGCTGGGCTATGGCTACACCTTC.

This clonotype is classed as medium-sized (0.01 to 0.1%). V is TRBV5-1 and J is TRBJ2-1, with 13 bases identical to TRBD2. The CDR3 is made up of 16 amino acids. CDR1 SGHRS and CDR2 YFSETQ come from the germline V gene. After removal of 0 bases from V and 4 bases from J, the junction contained 1 base not matched to a gene. In DNA, the CDR3 is TGCGCCAGCAGCTTGGAACTAGCGGGAGGGTACAATGAGCAGTTCTTC. This codes for CASSLELAGGYNEQFF.

This clonotype showed up just a few times. CDR3 amino acids: CASSLHGTRATDTQYF. The CDR3 DNA sequence: TGTGCCAGCAGCCTTCACGGGACTAGGGCCACAGATACGCAGTATTTT. The chain combines TRBV5-5 with TRBJ2-3; 8 bases line up with TRBD2. V trimming: 4 bases; J trimming: 2 bases; junction bases outside the gene matches: 9. This CDR3 spans 16 amino acids. Germline values: CDR1 SGHKS, CDR2 YYEKEE (reference sequence).

This clonotype was seen ten or more times. The V call is TRBV12-3 or TRBV12-4, the J call TRBJ1-1; no clear D gene. The CDR3 spans 14 residues. The V gene lost 5 bases and the J gene lost 0 bases, with 10 bases spanning the gap. This chain's CDR3 is CASSAGPMNTEAFF. The CDR3 nucleotides are TGTGCCAGCAGTGCAGGACCGATGAACACTGAAGCTTTCTTT.

This clonotype appeared many times. V gene TRBV4-1 combines with J gene TRBJ2-1, with 11 nucleotides matching TRBD2. This CDR3 is 15 amino acids long. Trimming cost V 5 bases and J 4 bases; bases outside gene matches: 4. CDR1 MGHRA and CDR2 YSYEKL come from the germline V gene. CDR3 nucleotides: TGCGCCAGCAGCGCCGGGACTAGCGGTTACAATGAGCAGTTCTTC. Amino acids: CASSAGTSGYNEQFF.

About this clonotype itself: This may come from a read error, since a much larger clone is one base off. The chain has TRBV7-6 and TRBJ1-2; D is uncertain. The CDR3 consists of 13 residues. Germline CDR1 SGHVS, CDR2 FNYEAQ. The CDR3 region is CAGSLGQSYGYTF. CDR3 nucleotide sequence: TGTGCCGGCAGCTTAGGGCAGTCCTATGGCTACACCTTC.

This clonotype was recorded many times. The V and J genes are TRBV20-1 and TRBJ2-7, with a weak D call TRBD1 (6 bases). Trimming took off 0 bases at V and 6 bases at J, with 15 bases between the two ends. Per germline, CDR1 DFQATT and CDR2 SNEGSKA (reference sequence). CDR3 length: 14 amino acids. The CDR3: CSARDAQGSGEQYF. DNA for the CDR3: TGCAGTGCTAGAGATGCACAGGGATCGGGCGAGCAGTACTTC.

This clonotype was counted at least ten times. The chain carries TRBV5-5 and TRBJ2-3; no clear D gene. This CDR3 comprises 12 residues. Between the trimmed V and J ends, which lost 0 bases and 2 bases, there was a span of 1 base. Germline CDR1 SGHKS, CDR2 YYEKEE (reference sequence). The DNA for the CDR3 is TGTGCCAGCAGCTTGGACACAGATACGCAGTATTTT. Translation: CASSLDTDTQYF.

This clonotype was counted many times. The chain combines TRBV9 with TRBJ2-3, with D tentatively TRBD1 (5 bases). The germline gives CDR1 SGDLS, CDR2 YYNGEE. This CDR3 is 14 amino acids long. V was trimmed by 4 bases and J by 4 bases, leaving 13 bases between them. The CDR3 DNA follows: TGTGCCAGCAGCCCAGCCTTGGGGCCAGATACGCAGTATTTT. Its translation: CASSPALGPDTQYF.

By proportion, this clonotype is medium-sized. The chain has TRBV7-2 and TRBJ1-1; a weak D match, TRBD1 (6 bases). CDR1 SGHTA and CDR2 FQGNSA come from the germline V gene. V lost 5 bases and J lost 4, with 20 bases in between. The CDR3 covers 16 residues. The CDR3 region has the DNA TGTGCCAGCAGCCAAACAGGGCGGGAAGGTGGCACTGAAGCTTTCTTT. The encoded protein is CASSQTGREGGTEAFF.

By share, this clonotype ranks as medium-sized. The V call is TRBV29-1, the J call TRBJ2-1, with 11 bases fitting TRBD2. The length of the CDR3 is 18 residues. The V gene's germline CDR1 is SQVTM and CDR2 ANQGSEA. The V and J ends lost 6 bases and 5 bases, in that order; junction bases with no gene match: 18. The CDR3 loop is CSVNVGTSGNPRHNEQFF. The CDR3 DNA sequence: TGCAGCGTCAACGTGGGGACTAGCGGTAACCCTCGCCACAATGAGCAGTTCTTC.

This clonotype was counted at least ten times. The chain carries TRBV6-5 and TRBJ1-1; no definite D call. V lost 6 bases to trimming and J lost 3 bases, with 5 bases between them. The CDR3 consists of 11 residues. Germline assignment: CDR1 MNHEY and CDR2 SVGAGI. CDR3 loop: CASRVDTEAFF. CDR3 DNA: TGTGCCAGCAGGGTTGACACTGAAGCTTTCTTT.

This clonotype was seen at least ten times. This rearrangement joins TRBV2 to TRBJ2-1; 11 nucleotides agree with TRBD1. The CDR3 loop spans 18 amino acids. Germline V lookup: CDR1 SNHLY, CDR2 FYNNEI. The V and J ends lost 6 bases and 0 bases, in that order; junction bases with no gene match: 10. CDR3 in DNA: TGTGCCAGCAGCGATCCCGGGACAGGGGGTCCCTCCTACAATGAGCAGTTCTTC. Protein: CASSDPGTGGPSYNEQFF.

By share of the sample, this clonotype is medium-sized (0.01 to 0.1%). The chain couples TRBV6-6 to TRBJ2-1; TRBD1 might be the D (6 bases). The V gene lost 6 bases and the J gene lost 3 bases, with 9 bases spanning the gap. There are 13 residues in the CDR3. From germline, CDR1 is MNHNY and CDR2 SVGAGI (reference sequence). CDR3 DNA sequence: TGTGCCAGCAGATACAGGGACTACAATGAGCAGTTCTTC. Translating gives CASRYRDYNEQFF.

Only a few counts were recorded for this clonotype. The chain combines TRBV12-3 or TRBV12-4 with TRBJ2-1, with TRBD2 identical over 10 bases. The J segment lost 4 bases and the V segment lost 6 bases, leaving 9 bases of the junction unmatched. The CDR3 length is 16 residues. DNA of the CDR3: TGTGCCAGCAGCATCTCCGGGACTAGCGAATACAATGAGCAGTTCTTC. The encoded protein is CASSISGTSEYNEQFF.

This clonotype was seen a handful of times. The chain links TRBV3-1 to TRBJ2-7; D is possibly TRBD2 (5 bases). There are 16 residues in the CDR3. Germline CDR1 is LGHDT and CDR2 is YNNKEL (reference sequence). V was shortened by 1 base and J by 5 bases, with 18 bases between the two germline ends. The CDR3 sequence is CASSQVQLGFGDEQYF. The CDR3 DNA reads as TGTGCCAGCAGCCAAGTTCAGCTAGGCTTCGGGGACGAGCAGTACTTC.

This chain joins TRBV3-1 and TRBJ1-2, with D unclear. CDR1 is LGHDT and CDR2 is YNNKEL in the germline V gene (reference sequence). This CDR3 has 15 amino acids. Trimming took 4 bases from V and 4 from J, leaving 16 bases between them. The CDR3 loop reads CASSPLRSAGYGYTF. The CDR3 region has the DNA TGTGCCAGCAGCCCCCTACGGTCCGCAGGCTATGGCTACACCTTC.

This clonotype is medium-sized in the sample. V is TRBV7-8 and J is TRBJ1-3; no firm D call. Trimming stripped 4 bases from V and 2 bases from J, with 6 bases between. This CDR3 has 13 residues. From germline, CDR1 is SGHVS and CDR2 FQNEAQ. The CDR3 spells CASSSSPGNTIYF. CDR3 DNA sequence: TGTGCCAGCAGCTCCAGTCCTGGAAACACCATATATTTT.